The 9 T cell receptor beta chains reported below all come from one sample, sequenced in a study of OX40 agonist ivuxolimab in advanced cancers. The table came from immunoSEQ multiplex PCR; TCRdb's copy has only in-frame clones and leaves some out. The sample shows about 86,000 clones, 90% to 95% of them seen only once. This specimen was CD4+ or CD8+ T cells sorted from blood, taken in a trial of the OX40 agonist ivuxolimab. All receptors derive from an adult with an advanced solid tumor such as melanoma, head and neck, liver or kidney cancer.

The chain employs TRBV5-1 and TRBJ2-5; perhaps TRBD1 as D (5 bases). The germline V gene encodes CDR1 SGHRS and CDR2 YFSETQ. Trimming took 0 bases from V and 2 from J, leaving 8 bases between them. The CDR3 is made up of 14 amino acids. Here the CDR3 reads CASSLVQGQETQYF. The DNA for the CDR3 is TGCGCCAGCAGCTTGGTCCAGGGACAAGAGACCCAGTACTTC.

The chain has TRBV7-3 and TRBJ2-7; 9 bases align to TRBD2. The junction had 4 bases not matched to a gene; V was cut back by 1 base and J by 0 bases. Per germline, CDR1 SGHTA and CDR2 FQGTGA. This CDR3 is built from 16 residues. CDR3 nucleotides: TGTGCCAGCAGCTTAAATATTAGCGGGAGCTCCTACGAGCAGTACTTC. It yields the protein CASSLNISGSSYEQYF.

The chain's CDR3 is CASRPTGTGKETQYF. The CDR3 DNA reads TGTGCCAGCAGGCCCACCGGGACAGGGAAAGAGACCCAGTACTTC. The chain is built from TRBV27 and TRBJ2-5; 9 bases match TRBD1. This CDR3 comprises 15 residues. CDR1 is MNHEY, CDR2 SMNVEV, per germline (reference sequence). With 6 bases clipped from V and 3 bases from J, the junction kept 8 bases outside the gene matches.

This chain links TRBV19 with TRBJ1-1; TRBD1 is a possible D gene (5 bases). The CDR3 length is 14 residues. The V gene's germline CDR1 is LNHDA and CDR2 SQIVND (reference sequence). With 4 bases removed from V and 8 bases from J, the gap between germline ends came to 17 bases. CDR3 protein: CASSTRGRDREAFF. In DNA form, the CDR3 reads TGTGCCAGTAGTACCCGGGGGAGGGACCGAGAAGCTTTCTTT.

The chain employs TRBV7-9 and TRBJ2-1, with D maybe TRBD2 (5 bases). Trimming pared 3 bases from V and 9 bases from J, leaving 18 bases between. CDR1 and CDR2 from the germline V gene are SEHNR and FQNEAQ (reference sequence). The CDR3 covers 15 residues. The chain's CDR3 is CASSLPGTSSGEQFF. The CDR3 region has the DNA TGTGCCAGCAGCTTGCCTGGAACTAGTTCTGGTGAGCAGTTCTTC.

The chain couples TRBV15 to TRBJ2-3; TRBD2 matches 11 bases. The germline V gene has CDR1 LNHNV and CDR2 YYDKDF (reference sequence). The CDR3 runs to 17 residues. The J segment lost 2 bases and the V segment lost 0 bases, leaving 4 bases of the junction unmatched. CDR3 in amino acids: CATSRDFSGGDTDTQYF. CDR3 nucleotide sequence: TGTGCCACCAGCAGAGATTTTAGCGGGGGGGACACAGATACGCAGTATTTT.

The V and J genes are TRBV29-1 and TRBJ2-1, with a possible D match to TRBD2 (6 bases). V was cut by 7 bases and J by 6 bases, with 25 bases left in between. Germline V gene lookup returns CDR1 SQVTM and CDR2 ANQGSEA. CDR3 length: 16 residues. As DNA, the CDR3 is TGCAGCGGAGGAGTCCACGGGAGTGGTTCCCGCAATGAGCAGTTCTTC. It is translated as CSGGVHGSGSRNEQFF.

DNA of the CDR3: TGTGCCAGCAGCCCGAATATACAGGGATTGTCTGGAAACACCATATATTTT. It yields the protein CASSPNIQGLSGNTIYF. The chain has TRBV5-5 and TRBJ1-3; TRBD1 is a possible D gene (6 bases). CDR1 and CDR2 from the germline V gene are SGHKS and YYEKEE (reference sequence). The CDR3 length is 17 residues. Trimming took 4 bases from V and 1 from J, leaving 18 bases between them. Looking up the rest from reference TRBV5-5 and TRBJ1-3 gives the full variable domain: DAGVTQSPTHLIKTRGQQVTLRCSPISGHKSVSWYQQVLGQGPQFIFQYYEKEERGRGNFPDRFSARQFPNYSSELNVNALLLGDSALYLCASSPNIQGLSGNTIYFGEGSWLTVV.

The chain is built from TRBV19 and TRBJ2-7; D possibly matches TRBD1 or TRBD2 (5 bases each). The germline gives CDR1 LNHDA, CDR2 SQIVND (reference sequence). Trimming shortened V by 5 bases and J by 6 bases, and 14 bases separated the two germline ends. The CDR3 is made up of 13 amino acids. The CDR3 loop reads CASSLPGPGEQYF. The DNA of the CDR3 is TGTGCCAGTAGTCTCCCGGGGCCAGGCGAGCAGTACTTC. Based on the CDR3 plus reference TRBV19 and TRBJ2-7, the full variable domain is DGGITQSPKYLFRKEGQNVTLSCEQNLNHDAMYWYRQDPGQGLRLIYYSQIVNDFQKGDIAEGYSVSREKKESFPLTVTSAQKNPTAFYLCASSLPGPGEQYFGPGTRLTVT.